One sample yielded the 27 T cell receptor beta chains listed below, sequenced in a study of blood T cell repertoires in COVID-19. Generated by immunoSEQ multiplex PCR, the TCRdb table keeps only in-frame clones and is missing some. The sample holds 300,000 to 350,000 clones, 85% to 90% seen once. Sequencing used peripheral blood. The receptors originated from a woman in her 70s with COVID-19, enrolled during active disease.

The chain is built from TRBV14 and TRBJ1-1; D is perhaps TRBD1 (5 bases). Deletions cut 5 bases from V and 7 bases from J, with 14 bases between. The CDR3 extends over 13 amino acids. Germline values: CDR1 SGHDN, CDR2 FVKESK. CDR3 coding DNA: TGTGCCAGCAGCATCCGGGGGGGAGGTGAAGCTTTCTTT. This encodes CASSIRGGGEAFF.

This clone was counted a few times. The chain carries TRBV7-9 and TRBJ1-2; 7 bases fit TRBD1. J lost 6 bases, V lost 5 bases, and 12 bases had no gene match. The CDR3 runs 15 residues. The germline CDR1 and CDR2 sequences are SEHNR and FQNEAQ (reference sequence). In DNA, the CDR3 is TGTGCCAGCAGCAAGGGGCCCGGCACAGGGGATGGCTACACCTTC. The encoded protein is CASSKGPGTGDGYTF.

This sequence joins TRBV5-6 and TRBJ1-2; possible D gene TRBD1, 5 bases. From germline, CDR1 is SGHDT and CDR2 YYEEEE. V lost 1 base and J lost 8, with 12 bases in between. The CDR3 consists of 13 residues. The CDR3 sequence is CASSLSERGGYTF. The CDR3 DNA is TGTGCCAGCAGCTTGTCAGAACGGGGGGGCTACACCTTC. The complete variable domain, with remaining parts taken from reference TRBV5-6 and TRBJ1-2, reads DAGVTQSPTHLIKTRGQQVTLRCSPKSGHDTVSWYQQALGQGPQFIFQYYEEEERQRGNFPDRFSGHQFPNYSSELNVNALLLGDSALYLCASSLSERGGYTFGSGTRLTVV.

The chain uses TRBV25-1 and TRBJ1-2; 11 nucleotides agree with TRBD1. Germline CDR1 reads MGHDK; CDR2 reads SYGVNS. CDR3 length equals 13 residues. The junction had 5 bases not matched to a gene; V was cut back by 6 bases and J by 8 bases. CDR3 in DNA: TGTGCCAGCAGGATGGACAGGGGGCAAGGCTACACCTTC. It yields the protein CASRMDRGQGYTF.

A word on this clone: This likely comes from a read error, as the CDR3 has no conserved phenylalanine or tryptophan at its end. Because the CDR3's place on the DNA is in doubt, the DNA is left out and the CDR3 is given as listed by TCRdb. The CDR3 is CAWSVNLAGGI. This rearrangement joins TRBV30 to TRBJ2-7; TRBD2, the table's D call, lacks a check against the DNA. Inclusive of both ends, the CDR3 amounts to 11 amino acids. From germline, CDR1 is GTSNPN and CDR2 SVGIG (reference sequence).

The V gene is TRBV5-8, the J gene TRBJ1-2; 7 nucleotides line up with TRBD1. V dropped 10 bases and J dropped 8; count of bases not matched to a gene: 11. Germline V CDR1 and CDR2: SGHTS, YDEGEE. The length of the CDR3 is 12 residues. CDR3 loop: CAGRGQVLGYTF. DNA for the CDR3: TGTGCCGGGCGAGGACAGGTCTTGGGCTACACCTTC.

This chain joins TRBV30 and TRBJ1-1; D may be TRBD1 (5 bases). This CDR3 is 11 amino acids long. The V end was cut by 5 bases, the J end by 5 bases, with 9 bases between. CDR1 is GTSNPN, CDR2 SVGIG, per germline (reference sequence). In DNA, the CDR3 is TGTGCCTGGGGGGGAGAAACTGAAGCTTTCTTT. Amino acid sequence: CAWGGETEAFF.

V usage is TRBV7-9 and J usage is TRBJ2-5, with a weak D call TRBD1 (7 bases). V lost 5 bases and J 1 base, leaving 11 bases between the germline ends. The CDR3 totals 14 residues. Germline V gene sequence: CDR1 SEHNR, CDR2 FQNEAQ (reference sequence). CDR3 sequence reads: CASSGGTVQETQYF. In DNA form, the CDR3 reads TGTGCCAGCAGCGGGGGGACAGTCCAAGAGACCCAGTACTTC.

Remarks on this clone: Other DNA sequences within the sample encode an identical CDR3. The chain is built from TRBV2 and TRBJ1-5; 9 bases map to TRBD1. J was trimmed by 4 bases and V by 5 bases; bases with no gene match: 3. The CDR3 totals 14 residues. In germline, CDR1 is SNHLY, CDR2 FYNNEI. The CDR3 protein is CASSFDRGNQPQHF. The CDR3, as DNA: TGTGCCAGCAGTTTCGACAGGGGGAATCAGCCCCAGCATTTT.

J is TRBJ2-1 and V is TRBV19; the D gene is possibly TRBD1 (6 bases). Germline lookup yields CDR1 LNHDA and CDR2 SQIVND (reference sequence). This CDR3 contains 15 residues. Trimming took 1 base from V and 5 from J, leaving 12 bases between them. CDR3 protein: CASSIGGGNHNEQFF. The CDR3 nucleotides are TGTGCCAGTAGTATAGGAGGGGGAAACCACAATGAGCAGTTCTTC.

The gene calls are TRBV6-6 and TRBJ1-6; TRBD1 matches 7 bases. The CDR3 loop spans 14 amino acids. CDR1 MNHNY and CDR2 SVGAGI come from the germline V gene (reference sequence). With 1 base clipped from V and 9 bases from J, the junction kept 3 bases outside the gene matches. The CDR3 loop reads CASSYLQGSSPLHF. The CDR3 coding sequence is TGTGCCAGCAGTTACTTACAGGGGAGTTCACCCCTCCACTTT.

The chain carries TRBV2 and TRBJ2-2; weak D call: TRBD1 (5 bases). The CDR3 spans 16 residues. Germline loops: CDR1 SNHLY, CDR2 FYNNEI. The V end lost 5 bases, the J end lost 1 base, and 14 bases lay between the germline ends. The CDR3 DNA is TGTGCCAGCAGTAAAGACAGCCAACAGAACACCGGGGAGCTGTTTTTT. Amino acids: CASSKDSQQNTGELFF.

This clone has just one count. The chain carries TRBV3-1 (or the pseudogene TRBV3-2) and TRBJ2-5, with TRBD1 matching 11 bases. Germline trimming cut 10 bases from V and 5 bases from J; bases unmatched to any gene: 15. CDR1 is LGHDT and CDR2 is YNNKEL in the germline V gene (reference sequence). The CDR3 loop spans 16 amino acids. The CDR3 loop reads CAIPIQDRGLYETQYF. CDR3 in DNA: TGTGCCATACCCATTCAGGACAGGGGGCTGTATGAGACCCAGTACTTC.

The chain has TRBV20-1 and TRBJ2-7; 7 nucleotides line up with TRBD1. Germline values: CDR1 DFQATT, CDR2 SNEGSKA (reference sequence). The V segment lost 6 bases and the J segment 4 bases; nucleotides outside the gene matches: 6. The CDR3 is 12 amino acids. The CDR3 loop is CSASRQGYEQYF. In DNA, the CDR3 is TGCAGTGCGAGTCGACAGGGTTACGAGCAGTACTTC.

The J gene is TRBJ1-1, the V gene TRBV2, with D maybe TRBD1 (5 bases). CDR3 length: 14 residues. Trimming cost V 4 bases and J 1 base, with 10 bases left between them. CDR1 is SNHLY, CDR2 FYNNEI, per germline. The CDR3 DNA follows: TGTGCCAGCAGTGCTTGGGGGGAGAACACTGAAGCTTTCTTT. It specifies CASSAWGENTEAFF.

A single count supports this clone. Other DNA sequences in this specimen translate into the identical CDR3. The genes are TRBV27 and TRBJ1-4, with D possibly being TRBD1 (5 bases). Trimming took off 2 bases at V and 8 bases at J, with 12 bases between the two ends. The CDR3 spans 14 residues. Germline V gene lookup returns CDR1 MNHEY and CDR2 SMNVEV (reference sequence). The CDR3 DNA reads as TGTGCCAGCAGTTTACTCGGGGGTGGGGAAAAACTGTTTTTT. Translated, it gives CASSLLGGGEKLFF.

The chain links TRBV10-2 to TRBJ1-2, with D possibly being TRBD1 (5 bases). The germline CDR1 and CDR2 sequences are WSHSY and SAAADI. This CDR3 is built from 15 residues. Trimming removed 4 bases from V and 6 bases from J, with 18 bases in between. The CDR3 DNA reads TGCGCCAGCAGTGGATCCAAGACAGATGGCGATGGCTACACCTTC. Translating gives CASSGSKTDGDGYTF.

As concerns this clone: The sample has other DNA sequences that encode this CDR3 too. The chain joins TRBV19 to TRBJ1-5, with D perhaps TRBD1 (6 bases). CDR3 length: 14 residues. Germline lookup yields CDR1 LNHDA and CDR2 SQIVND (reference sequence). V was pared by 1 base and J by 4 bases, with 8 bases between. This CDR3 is CASSIVQGNQPQHF. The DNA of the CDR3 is TGTGCCAGTAGTATAGTCCAGGGGAATCAGCCCCAGCATTTT.

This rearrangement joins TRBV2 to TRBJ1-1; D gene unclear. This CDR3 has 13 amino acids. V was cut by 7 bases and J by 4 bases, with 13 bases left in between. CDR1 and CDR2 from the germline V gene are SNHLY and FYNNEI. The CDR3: CASIEPSGTEAFF. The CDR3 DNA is TGTGCCAGCATAGAGCCGTCGGGCACTGAAGCTTTCTTT.

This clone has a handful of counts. The CDR3 region is CASSQTPGQGAQEQYF. CDR3 bases: TGCGCCAGCAGCCAAACCCCGGGACAGGGGGCGCAAGAGCAGTACTTC. This chain connects TRBV4-1 to TRBJ2-7; 12 nucleotides agree with TRBD1. The CDR3 totals 16 residues. Germline V CDR1 and CDR2: MGHRA, YSYEKL. J gave up 7 bases and V 2 bases, and 9 bases lay outside the gene matches.

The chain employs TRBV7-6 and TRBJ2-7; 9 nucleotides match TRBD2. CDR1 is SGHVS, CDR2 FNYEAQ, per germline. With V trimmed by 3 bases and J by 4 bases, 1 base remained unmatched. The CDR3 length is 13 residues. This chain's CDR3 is CASSFSGGYEQYF. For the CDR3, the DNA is TGTGCCAGCAGCTTTAGCGGGGGTTACGAGCAGTACTTC.

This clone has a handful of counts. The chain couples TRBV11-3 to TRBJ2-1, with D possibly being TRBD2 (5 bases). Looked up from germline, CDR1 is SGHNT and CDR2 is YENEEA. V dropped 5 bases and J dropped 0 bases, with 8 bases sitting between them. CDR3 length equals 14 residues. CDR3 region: CASSTGSSYNEQFF. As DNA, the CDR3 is TGTGCCAGCAGCACGGGGTCCTCCTACAATGAGCAGTTCTTC.

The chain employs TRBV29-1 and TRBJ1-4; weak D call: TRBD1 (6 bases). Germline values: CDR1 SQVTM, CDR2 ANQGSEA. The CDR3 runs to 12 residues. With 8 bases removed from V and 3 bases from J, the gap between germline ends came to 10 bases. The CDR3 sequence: CSSRGANEKLFF. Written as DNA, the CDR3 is TGCAGCTCCAGGGGTGCTAATGAAAAACTGTTTTTT.

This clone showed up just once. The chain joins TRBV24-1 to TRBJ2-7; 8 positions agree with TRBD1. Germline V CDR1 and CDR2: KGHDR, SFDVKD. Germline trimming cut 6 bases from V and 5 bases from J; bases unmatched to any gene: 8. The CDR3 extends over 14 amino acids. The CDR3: CATSIGRGLDEQYF. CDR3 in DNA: TGTGCCACCAGTATCGGCAGGGGGCTGGACGAGCAGTACTTC.

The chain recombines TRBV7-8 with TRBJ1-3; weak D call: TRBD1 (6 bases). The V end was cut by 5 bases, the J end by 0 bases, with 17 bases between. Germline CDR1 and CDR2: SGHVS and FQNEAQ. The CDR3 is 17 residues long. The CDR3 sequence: CASSPKGDWISGNTIYF. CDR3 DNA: TGTGCCAGCAGCCCCAAGGGGGATTGGATCTCTGGAAACACCATATATTTT. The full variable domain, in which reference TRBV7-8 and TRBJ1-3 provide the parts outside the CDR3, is GAGVSQSPRYKVAKRGQDVALRCDPISGHVSLFWYQQALGQGPEFLTYFQNEAQLDKSGLPSDRFFAERPEGSVSTLKIQRTQQEDSAVYLCASSPKGDWISGNTIYFGEGSWLTVV.

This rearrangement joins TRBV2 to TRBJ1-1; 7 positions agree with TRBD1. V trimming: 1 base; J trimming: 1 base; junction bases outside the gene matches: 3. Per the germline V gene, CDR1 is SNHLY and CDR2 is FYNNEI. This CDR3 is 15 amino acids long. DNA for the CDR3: TGTGCCAGCAGTGAAGGGACAGGAGCGAACACTGAAGCTTTCTTT. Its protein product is CASSEGTGANTEAFF.

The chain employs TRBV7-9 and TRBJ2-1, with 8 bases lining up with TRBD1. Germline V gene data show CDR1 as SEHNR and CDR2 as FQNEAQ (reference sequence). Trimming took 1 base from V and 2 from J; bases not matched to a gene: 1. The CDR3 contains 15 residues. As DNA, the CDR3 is TGTGCCAGCAGCTTAGAGACAGGGGCCTACAATGAGCAGTTCTTC. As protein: CASSLETGAYNEQFF.